The 26 T cell receptor beta chains reported below all come from one sample, sequenced in a study of T cell responses to AZD1222 COVID-19 vaccine (dated by TCRdb to 2020 to 2022). The meaning of the sample's time point label: baseline before first vaccination. In the paper's terms, the treatment or condition label means: meningococcal conjugate vaccine given as trial control. Libraries were prepared through the immunoSEQ multiplex PCR assay. The source is immuneACCESS, and TCRdb retained only in-frame sequences with V and J called. Part of the clones is not carried over; for the studies checked, unresolved V genes explain less than half of this, and the remainder is unexplained. The sample has some 96,000 clones on record, around 87% of them singletons. Together, the top ten hold just over 4% of the sample. The sequenced sample was peripheral blood, obtained on day 0 of MenACWY control vaccination. The origin of the receptors is an adult in good health.

V is TRBV11-2 and J is TRBJ1-5; TRBD1 agrees at 8 bases. The V segment lost 5 bases and the J segment 2 bases; nucleotides outside the gene matches: 5. The germline CDR1 and CDR2 sequences are SGHAT and FQNNGV. The CDR3 is 15 amino acids. CDR3 in amino acids: CASSADRVGNQPQHF. CDR3 nucleotide sequence: TGTGCCAGCAGCGCGGACAGGGTAGGCAATCAGCCCCAGCATTTT. The complete variable domain, with remaining parts taken from reference TRBV11-2 and TRBJ1-5, reads EAGVAQSPRYKIIEKRQSVAFWCNPISGHATLYWYQQILGQGPKLLIQFQNNGVVDDSQLPKDRFSAERLKGVDSTLKIQPAKLEDSAVYLCASSADRVGNQPQHFGDGTRLSIL.

The chain recombines TRBV12-3 or TRBV12-4 with TRBJ1-2; TRBD1 agrees at 7 bases. The CDR3 covers 13 residues. J was trimmed by 7 bases and V by 5 bases; bases with no gene match: 7. CDR3 sequence reads: CASSLEGARGYTF. In nucleotides, the CDR3 is TGTGCCAGCAGTCTAGAGGGGGCGCGTGGCTACACCTTC.

The chain couples TRBV5-1 to TRBJ2-7; D is perhaps TRBD2 (6 bases). Trimming took 4 bases from V and 0 from J, leaving 14 bases between them. From germline, CDR1 is SGHRS and CDR2 YFSETQ. The CDR3 extends over 15 amino acids. CDR3 nucleotides: TGCGCCAGCAGCATTACCGGGACTGCCTCCTACGAGCAGTACTTC. Translated, it gives CASSITGTASYEQYF.

The chain couples TRBV6-4 to TRBJ1-6, with 10 bases aligning to TRBD1. The CDR3 has 15 amino acids. Unmatched junction bases numbered 4, after V lost 7 bases and J lost 4 bases. Germline V gene data show CDR1 as MRHNA and CDR2 as SNTAGT. The CDR3 bases are TGTGCCAGCAAACCGGGACAGGGGTATAATTCACCCCTCCACTTT. Protein product: CASKPGQGYNSPLHF.

This chain connects TRBV10-3 to TRBJ1-1; D uncertain. This CDR3 spans 14 amino acids. The ends were cut back, 0 bases at V and 4 bases at J, with 9 bases in the middle. CDR1 ENHRY and CDR2 SYGVKD come from the germline V gene. The CDR3 sequence is CAISESGRATEAFF. CDR3 nucleotide sequence: TGTGCCATCAGTGAGTCTGGGAGGGCCACTGAAGCTTTCTTT.

The chain couples TRBV2 to TRBJ2-7; perhaps TRBD1 as D (5 bases). Germline V lookup: CDR1 SNHLY, CDR2 FYNNEI. CDR3 length equals 13 residues. V was pared by 2 bases and J by 5 bases, with 10 bases between. This CDR3 reads CASSEPAGNEQYF. DNA for the CDR3: TGTGCCAGCAGTGAACCGGCAGGGAACGAGCAGTACTTC.

This chain joins TRBV5-1 and TRBJ2-2; tentative D call: TRBD1 (5 bases). Trimming stripped 2 bases from V and 1 base from J, with 18 bases between. The V gene's germline CDR1 is SGHRS and CDR2 YFSETQ. CDR3 length equals 18 residues. The CDR3 DNA reads as TGCGCCAGCAGCTTCAACCCTCAGGGCGAAGGGAACACCGGGGAGCTGTTTTTT. Translation gives CASSFNPQGEGNTGELFF.

The V call is TRBV10-3, the J call TRBJ1-6, with TRBD1 matching 7 bases. Trimming removed 2 bases from V and 6 bases from J; junction bases left unmatched: 1. Looked up from germline, CDR1 is ENHRY and CDR2 is SYGVKD. The CDR3 is 14 amino acids. The CDR3 nucleotides read TGTGCCATCAGTGAGGGACAGGCTAATTCACCCCTCCACTTT. It is translated as CAISEGQANSPLHF.

The genes are TRBV7-9 and TRBJ2-7, with TRBD2 identical over 11 bases. CDR1 and CDR2 (germline): SEHNR, FQNEAQ (reference sequence). The J segment lost 7 bases and the V segment lost 4 bases, leaving 9 bases of the junction unmatched. The CDR3 is 15 amino acids. The CDR3 DNA follows: TGTGCCAGCAGCTCCCGACTAGCGGGGAGAGAGGAGCAGTACTTC. It is translated as CASSSRLAGREEQYF.

The V gene is TRBV18, the J gene TRBJ1-5; no firm D call. The CDR3 has 13 amino acids. The germline V gene has CDR1 KGHSH and CDR2 LQKENI. V was shortened by 2 bases and J by 4 bases, with 6 bases between the two germline ends. This CDR3 reads CASSPTENQPQHF. For the CDR3, the DNA is TGTGCCAGCTCACCAACGGAAAATCAGCCCCAGCATTTT.

The CDR3 DNA is TGTGCCAGCCGTCCAGCGGGGGCCCAAGAGACCCAGTACTTC. Amino acid sequence: CASRPAGAQETQYF. The genes are TRBV9 and TRBJ2-5; 8 nucleotides line up with TRBD2. V shed 7 bases, J shed 1 base, and the junction held 6 bases outside the gene matches. This CDR3 contains 14 residues. Germline V gives CDR1 SGDLS, CDR2 YYNGEE.

The V call is TRBV7-2, the J call TRBJ2-5, with D possibly TRBD1 on 6 matching bases. From germline, CDR1 is SGHTA and CDR2 FQGNSA. CDR3 length equals 12 residues. V was trimmed by 5 bases and J by 10 bases, leaving 14 bases between them. The CDR3 protein is CASSRTGTGQYF. The CDR3 DNA reads as TGTGCCAGCAGCCGTACAGGGACGGGCCAGTACTTC.

This clone was detected only once. The V call is TRBV7-2, the J call TRBJ1-1; D might be TRBD1 (6 bases). Germline loops: CDR1 SGHTA, CDR2 FQGNSA. V lost 1 base and J 6 bases, leaving 15 bases between the germline ends. The CDR3 runs 15 residues. CDR3: CASSLGQGQRAEAFF. The CDR3 nucleotides read TGTGCCAGCAGCTTAGGTCAGGGGCAAAGGGCTGAAGCTTTCTTT.

This sequence joins TRBV28 and TRBJ2-3; TRBD1 matches at 8 bases. Germline trimming cut 3 bases from V and 4 bases from J; bases unmatched to any gene: 9. The length of the CDR3 is 16 residues. CDR1 and CDR2 from the germline V gene are MDHEN and SYDVKM. This CDR3 reads CASSLGSAGGADTQYF. CDR3 DNA: TGTGCCAGCAGTTTGGGGTCGGCAGGGGGCGCAGATACGCAGTATTTT. Drawing the rest from reference TRBV28 and TRBJ2-3, the complete variable domain is DVKVTQSSRYLVKRTGEKVFLECVQDMDHENMFWYRQDPGLGLRLIYFSYDVKMKEKGDIPEGYSVSREKKERFSLILESASTNQTSMYLCASSLGSAGGADTQYFGPGTRLTVL.

The chain combines TRBV5-1 with TRBJ2-1; D is unclear. CDR1 is SGHRS, CDR2 YFSETQ, per germline. This CDR3 has 13 residues. V was trimmed by 0 bases and J by 8 bases, leaving 9 bases between them. The CDR3 DNA is TGCGCCAGCAGCTTGGTAACGACCGATGAGCAGTTCTTC. It is translated as CASSLVTTDEQFF. Full variable domain (missing parts from reference TRBV5-1 and TRBJ2-1): KAGVTQTPRYLIKTRGQQVTLSCSPISGHRSVSWYQQTPGQGLQFLFEYFSETQRNKGNFPGRFSGRQFSNSRSEMNVSTLELGDSALYLCASSLVTTDEQFFGPGTRLTVL.

The rearrangement uses TRBV6-2 or TRBV6-3 and TRBJ2-1, with a tentative D call TRBD2 (5 bases). V was clipped by 5 bases and J by 10 bases, with 12 bases between them. CDR3 length equals 12 residues. Germline V gives CDR1 MNHEY, CDR2 SVGEGT. The CDR3 DNA sequence: TGTGCCAGCAGTGAGGGCGGAACGGAGCAGTTCTTC. This gives the protein CASSEGGTEQFF.

This chain uses TRBV5-1 with TRBJ2-6; no definite D call. This CDR3 has 17 amino acids. Trimming took off 1 base at V and 2 bases at J, with 13 bases between the two ends. The germline V gene encodes CDR1 SGHRS and CDR2 YFSETQ. The CDR3 is CASSLPVTGPGANVLTF. The CDR3 bases are TGCGCCAGCAGCTTGCCGGTTACGGGCCCTGGGGCCAACGTCCTGACTTTC.

The chain employs TRBV5-8 and TRBJ2-1; 11 bases line up with TRBD2. This CDR3 is 17 amino acids long. CDR1 SGHTS and CDR2 YDEGEE come from the germline V gene. Losses at the gene ends were 3 bases for V and 5 bases for J; bases not matched to a gene: 10. CDR3 region: CASSSGLAASLDNEQFF. For the CDR3, the DNA is TGTGCCAGCAGCTCGGGACTAGCGGCCTCCCTCGACAATGAGCAGTTCTTC.

The chain couples TRBV7-3 to TRBJ1-3; 7 bases are shared with TRBD1. V lost 4 bases, J lost 0 bases, and 0 bases stayed unmatched. Germline-derived CDR1 and CDR2 are SGHTA and FQGTGA. This CDR3 spans 14 amino acids. As DNA, the CDR3 is TGTGCCAGCAGCTCAGGGGGCTCTGGAAACACCATATATTTT. This encodes CASSSGGSGNTIYF.

The rearrangement links TRBV12-3 or TRBV12-4 to TRBJ1-1; possibly TRBD1 for D (6 bases). V was pared by 6 bases and J by 7 bases, with 15 bases between. CDR3 length: 13 residues. CDR3 in amino acids: CASSSPGGGEAFF. In DNA form, the CDR3 reads TGTGCCAGCAGCTCCCCCGGGGGCGGTGAAGCTTTCTTT.

The chain carries TRBV5-1 and TRBJ1-1; TRBD1 aligns across 11 bases. V was pared by 0 bases and J by 6 bases, with 7 bases of the junction left unmatched. The CDR3 spans 16 residues. Germline V gives CDR1 SGHRS, CDR2 YFSETQ. CDR3: CASSLGPGQGVAEAFF. For the CDR3, the DNA is TGCGCCAGCAGCTTGGGCCCGGGACAGGGGGTGGCTGAAGCTTTCTTT.

The chain employs TRBV5-4 and TRBJ2-1; D is uncertain. Germline lookup yields CDR1 SGHNT and CDR2 YYREEE (reference sequence). Deletions cut 4 bases from V and 7 bases from J, with 15 bases between. This CDR3 comprises 14 residues. This chain's CDR3 is CASSALRLPNEQFF. CDR3 bases: TGTGCCAGCAGCGCCTTAAGACTGCCTAATGAGCAGTTCTTC.

The V and J genes are TRBV25-1 and TRBJ2-7; tentatively, D is TRBD1 or TRBD2 (5 bases each). In germline, CDR1 is MGHDK, CDR2 SYGVNS. V was trimmed by 5 bases and J by 1 base, leaving 15 bases between them. This CDR3 is built from 15 residues. As DNA, the CDR3 is TGTGCCAGCAGTTCCCCCACGGGACGGTCCTACGAGCAGTACTTC. Translation gives CASSSPTGRSYEQYF.

CDR3 sequence: CASSESGTGGTNEKLFF. The CDR3 coding sequence is TGCGCCAGCAGTGAATCCGGGACAGGGGGCACTAATGAAAAACTGTTTTTT. The V gene is TRBV10-1, the J gene TRBJ1-4; 12 nucleotides match TRBD1. The CDR3 is made up of 17 amino acids. The germline gives CDR1 WNHNN, CDR2 SYGVQD (reference sequence). Trimming removed 3 bases from V and 2 bases from J; junction bases left unmatched: 4.

A few counts support this clone. The chain carries TRBV19 and TRBJ2-7; the match to TRBD2 covers 14 bases. Germline lookup yields CDR1 LNHDA and CDR2 SQIVND (reference sequence). This CDR3 is built from 12 residues. The V and J ends lost 8 bases and 7 bases, in that order; junction bases with no gene match: 1. CDR3 residues: CASGLAGGEQYF. The CDR3 coding sequence is TGTGCCAGTGGACTAGCGGGAGGTGAGCAGTACTTC.

The V and J genes are TRBV6-6 and TRBJ1-5; a weak D match, TRBD1 (5 bases). V was pared by 0 bases and J by 7 bases, with 10 bases between. The germline V gene encodes CDR1 MNHNY and CDR2 SVGAGI (reference sequence). This CDR3 contains 14 residues. CDR3 nucleotide sequence: TGTGCCAGCAGTTACTCAGGGGAGGGACAGCCCCAGCATTTT. It is translated as CASSYSGEGQPQHF.